Listed below are T cell receptor beta chains from one sample, sequenced in a study of cytomegalovirus exposure and HLA in healthy donors. Here immunoSEQ multiplex PCR was the method, and the copy in TCRdb shows in-frame clones only, minus some. The repertoire holds a few hundred thousand clones, with roughly 88% as singletons. What was sequenced was PBMCs. The receptors were gathered from a woman under 30 in good health and CMV-seronegative. The CDR3 runs from the conserved cysteine through the conserved F or W. For some rows the clone size is stated as once, few or many, or as a class when expanded; others skip it.

V	size	J	CDR3
TRBV9	NA	TRBJ2-1	CASSVGLAEYNEQFF
TRBV27	NA	TRBJ2-1	CASSLQTSGYNEQFF
TRBV5-8	NA	TRBJ2-5	CASSSVPEGTQYF
TRBV5-4	NA	TRBJ1-2	CASSPGTGDYGYTF
TRBV15	NA	TRBJ2-5	CATRDSAQETQYF
TRBV27	few	TRBJ1-5	CASSFRRSQPQHF
TRBV2	few	TRBJ1-3	CARQGANGNTIYF
TRBV5-1	NA	TRBJ2-1	CASSLDIAGGAYNEQFF
TRBV9	NA	TRBJ2-1	CASSVRVRNEQFF
TRBV15	NA	TRBJ2-1	CATSRDLTSGNEQFF
TRBV6-6	NA	TRBJ2-7	CASSYRGLSYEQYF
TRBV7-2	NA	TRBJ2-1	CASRRVSYNEQFF
TRBV27	few	TRBJ1-5	CASSLSSGINQPQHF
TRBV28	NA	TRBJ1-1	CASTVDSSFEQAFF
TRBV27	NA	TRBJ2-5	CASKPTGVKTQYF
TRBV9	NA	TRBJ2-5	CASSVGGGTGQETQYF
TRBV18	once	TRBJ2-7	CASSGTSGSNYEQYF
TRBV9	NA	TRBJ2-2	CASSVVVTGELFF
TRBV7-2	NA	TRBJ2-5	CASSPGQAETQYF
TRBV2	once	TRBJ2-1	CASSEVPGTSGSNEQFF
TRBV28	once	TRBJ1-4	CASGTGGAWGEKLFF
TRBV19	few	TRBJ1-2	CASSIEGLAAGGNYGYTF
TRBV29-1	NA	TRBJ2-5	CSVSDSSATQYF
TRBV18	NA	TRBJ1-2	CASSSQGSRYGYTF
TRBV2	NA	TRBJ2-7	CASSFTDYEQYF
TRBV6-1	NA	TRBJ1-2	CASRTGTGGDYGYTF
TRBV5-6	NA	TRBJ1-4	CASSLEREKLFF
TRBV5-1	NA	TRBJ1-2	CASSITENYGYTF
TRBV13	NA	TRBJ1-1	CASSLTLTGGITEAFF
TRBV5-1	once	TRBJ2-1	CASSPGLAGGDEQFF
TRBV6-5	NA	TRBJ2-3	CASSYSAGGPDTQYF
TRBV7-6	once	TRBJ1-4	CASRQNRDPNEKLFF
TRBV10-3	NA	TRBJ1-2	CAISEPLMAGYTF
TRBV7-3	NA	TRBJ2-7	CASSLEFGSSYEQYF
TRBV28	NA	TRBJ2-1	CASRTSSGSHEQFF
TRBV7-3	NA	TRBJ2-7	CASSHPRSEQYF
TRBV2	NA	TRBJ2-1	CASRQTRSGTHNEQFF
TRBV19	NA	TRBJ2-5	CASSDRGVEETQYF
TRBV6-1	NA	TRBJ2-1	CASRLAGGDEQFF
TRBV2	NA	TRBJ2-7	CASTLTRGSYEQYF
TRBV21-1	NA	TRBJ2-3	CASRPGQGIRSPSVRQYF
TRBV5-1	NA	TRBJ1-3	CASSLGTGGSLSSGNTIYF
TRBV6-5	NA	TRBJ2-5	CASSSRLAGGIETQYF
TRBV2	NA	TRBJ2-7	CASNLETYEQYF
TRBV7-2	NA	TRBJ1-2	CASSHRQDGNYGYTF